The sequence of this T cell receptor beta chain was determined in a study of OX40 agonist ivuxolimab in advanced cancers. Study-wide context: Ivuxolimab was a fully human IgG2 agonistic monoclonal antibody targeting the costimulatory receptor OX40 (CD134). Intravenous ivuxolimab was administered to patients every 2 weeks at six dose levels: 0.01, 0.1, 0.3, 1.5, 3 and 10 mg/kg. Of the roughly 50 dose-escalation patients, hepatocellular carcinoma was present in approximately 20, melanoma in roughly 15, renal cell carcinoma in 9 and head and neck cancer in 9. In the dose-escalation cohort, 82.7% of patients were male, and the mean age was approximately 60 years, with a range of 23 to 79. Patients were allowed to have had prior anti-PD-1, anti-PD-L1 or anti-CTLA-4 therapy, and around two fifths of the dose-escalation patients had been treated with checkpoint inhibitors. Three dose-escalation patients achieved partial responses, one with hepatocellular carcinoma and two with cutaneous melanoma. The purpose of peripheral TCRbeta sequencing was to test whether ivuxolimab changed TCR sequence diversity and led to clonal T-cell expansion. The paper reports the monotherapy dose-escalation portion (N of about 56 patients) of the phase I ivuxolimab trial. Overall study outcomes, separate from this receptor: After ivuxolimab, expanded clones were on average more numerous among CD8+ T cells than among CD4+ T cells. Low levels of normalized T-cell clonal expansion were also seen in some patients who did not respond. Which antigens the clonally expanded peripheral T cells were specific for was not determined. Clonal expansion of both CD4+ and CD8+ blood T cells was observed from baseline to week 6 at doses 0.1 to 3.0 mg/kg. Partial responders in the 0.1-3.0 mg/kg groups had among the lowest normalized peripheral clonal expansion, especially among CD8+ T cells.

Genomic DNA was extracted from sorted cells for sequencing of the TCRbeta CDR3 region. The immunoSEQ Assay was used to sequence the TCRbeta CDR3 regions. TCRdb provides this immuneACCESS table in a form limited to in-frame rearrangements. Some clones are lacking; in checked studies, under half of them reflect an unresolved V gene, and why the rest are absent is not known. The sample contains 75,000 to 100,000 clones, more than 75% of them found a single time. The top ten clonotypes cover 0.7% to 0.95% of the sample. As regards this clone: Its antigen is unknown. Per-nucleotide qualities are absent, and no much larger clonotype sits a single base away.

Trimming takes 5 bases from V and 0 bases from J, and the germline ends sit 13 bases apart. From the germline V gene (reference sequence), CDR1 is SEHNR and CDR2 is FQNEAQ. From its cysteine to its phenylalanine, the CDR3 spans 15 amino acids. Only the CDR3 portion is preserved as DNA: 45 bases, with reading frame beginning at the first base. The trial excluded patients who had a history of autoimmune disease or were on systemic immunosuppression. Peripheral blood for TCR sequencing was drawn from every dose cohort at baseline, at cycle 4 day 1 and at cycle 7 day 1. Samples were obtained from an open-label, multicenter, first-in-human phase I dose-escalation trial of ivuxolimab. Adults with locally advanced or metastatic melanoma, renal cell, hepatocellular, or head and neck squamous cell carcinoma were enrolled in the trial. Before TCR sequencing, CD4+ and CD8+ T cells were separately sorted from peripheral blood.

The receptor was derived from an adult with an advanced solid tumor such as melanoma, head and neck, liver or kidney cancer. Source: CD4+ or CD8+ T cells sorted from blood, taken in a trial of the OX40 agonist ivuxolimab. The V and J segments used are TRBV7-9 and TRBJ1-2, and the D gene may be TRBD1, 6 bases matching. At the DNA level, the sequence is TGTGCCAGCAGCCTTGGGGGGGCCACTAACTATGGCTACACCTTC. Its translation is CASSLGGATNYGYTF.